This T cell receptor (beta chain) was sequenced in a study of blood T cell repertoires in COVID-19. The overall study: Samples taken during acute and convalescent COVID-19 were collected in the United States, Italy and Spain. Sources were T cells, B-cell-depleted T cells, or PBMCs; the material itself was cDNA or gDNA.

Authors' processing steps: Estimation of nucleated cell counts was performed using reference gene primer amplification. Libraries were prepared by immunoSEQ multiplex PCR; TCRdb keeps only in-frame clonotypes and omits some of them. V, J and clone size are taken as reported in that table, and D and trimming were inferred from the DNA itself. The sample holds about 320,000 clones, more than 70% seen once. Germline V gene lookup returns CDR1 SEHNR and CDR2 FQNEAQ (reference sequence). The CDR3 consists of 16 residues. V was clipped by 4 bases and J by 4 bases; unmatched bases: 6. What was sequenced was peripheral blood. The chain couples TRBV7-9 to TRBJ2-2, with 10 bases matching TRBD2. This clonotype originated in a woman aged 50 to 60 with acute or convalescent COVID-19. The CDR3 region has the DNA TGTGCCAGCAGCTCACCGGGACTAGCGACCACCGGGGAGCTGTTTTTT. It codes for CASSSPGLATTGELFF.